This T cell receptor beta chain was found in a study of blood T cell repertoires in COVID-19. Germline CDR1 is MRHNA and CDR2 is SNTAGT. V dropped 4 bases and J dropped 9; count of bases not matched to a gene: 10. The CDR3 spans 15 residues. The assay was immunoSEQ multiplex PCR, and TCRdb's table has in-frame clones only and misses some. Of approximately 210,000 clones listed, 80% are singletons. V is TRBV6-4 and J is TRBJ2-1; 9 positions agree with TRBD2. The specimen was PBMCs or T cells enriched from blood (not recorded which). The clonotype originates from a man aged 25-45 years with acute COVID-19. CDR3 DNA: TGTGCCAGCAGTGTGGCAAGCGGGGGGCGGAGTGAGCAGTTCTTC. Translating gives CASSVASGGRSEQFF.